Following are 19 T cell receptor beta chains from one sample sequenced in a study of PD-1 blockade in classical Hodgkin lymphoma. Every single patient, without exception, relapsed after autologous stem cell transplantation, and brentuximab vedotin exposure varied. Researchers report purifying CD4+ T cells from thawed PBMCs by magnetic negative selection. Data came from immunoSEQ multiplex PCR; TCRdb stores just in-frame clones and leaves some out. The sample holds just under 900 clones, around nine tenths seen once. The specimen comprised CD4+ T cells from blood, sampled at baseline. The source of these receptors is a human donor with classical Hodgkin lymphoma.

This sequence joins TRBV5-1 and TRBJ2-3; 14 bases match TRBD2. CDR3 length: 17 residues. V gave up 4 bases and J gave up 2 bases; unmatched junction bases: 6. Germline V CDR1 and CDR2: SGHRS, YFSETQ. CDR3 in DNA: TGCGCCAGCAGCCACGGGACTAGCGGGGGCCCCACAGATACGCAGTATTTT. It translates to CASSHGTSGGPTDTQYF. The full variable domain, with the rest looked up from reference TRBV5-1 and TRBJ2-3, is KAGVTQTPRYLIKTRGQQVTLSCSPISGHRSVSWYQQTPGQGLQFLFEYFSETQRNKGNFPGRFSGRQFSNSRSEMNVSTLELGDSALYLCASSHGTSGGPTDTQYFGPGTRLTVL.

This clone was observed once. V gene TRBV4-3 combines with J gene TRBJ2-7, with TRBD2 as a possible D gene (6 bases). V lost 4 bases and J lost 6, with 22 bases in between. CDR1 and CDR2 (germline): LGHNA, YSLEER. This CDR3 has 16 amino acids. CDR3 amino acids: CASSRGSTGVGGEQYF. In nucleotides, the CDR3 is TGCGCCAGCAGCCGGGGCAGTACTGGGGTCGGGGGCGAGCAGTACTTC.

The V call is TRBV18, the J call TRBJ1-5; D is undetermined. The CDR3 consists of 13 residues. Trimming left V 2 bases short and J 4 bases short, with 6 bases between. Germline assignment: CDR1 KGHSH and CDR2 LQKENI. CDR3 nucleotide sequence: TGTGCCAGCTCACCAACCAGAAATCAGCCCCAGCATTTT. The encoded protein is CASSPTRNQPQHF.

V is TRBV9 and J is TRBJ1-3, with D possibly TRBD1 on 5 matching bases. The CDR3 contains 15 residues. V was clipped by 4 bases and J by 0 bases, with 11 bases between them. Germline CDR1 is SGDLS and CDR2 is YYNGEE. The CDR3 nucleotides are TGTGCCAGCAGCCCAGCGGGGACCTCTGGAAACACCATATATTTT. Encoded protein: CASSPAGTSGNTIYF.

The V gene is TRBV19, the J gene TRBJ2-3; D is perhaps TRBD2 (9 bases). The length of the CDR3 is 17 residues. V lost 6 bases, J lost 6 bases, and 25 bases lay in between. Looked up from germline, CDR1 is LNHDA and CDR2 is SQIVND (reference sequence). The CDR3 DNA is TGTGCCAGTAGGTCTGACAGGGGCTTTGGACTAGCGGATACGCAGTATTTT. As protein: CASRSDRGFGLADTQYF.

The rearrangement uses TRBV11-3 and TRBJ2-2, with TRBD2 identical over 13 bases. CDR1 is SGHNT, CDR2 YENEEA, per germline. The CDR3 is 16 amino acids. J gave up 11 bases and V 5 bases, and 11 bases lay outside the gene matches. DNA for the CDR3: TGTGCCAGCAGCGGGAGTTGGACTAGCGGGAGTGGTGAGCTGTTTTTT. Encoded protein: CASSGSWTSGSGELFF.

J is TRBJ2-1 and V is TRBV10-3, with TRBD2 identical over 11 bases. Trimming took 6 bases from V and 3 from J; bases not matched to a gene: 7. Germline V gene data show CDR1 as ENHRY and CDR2 as SYGVKD. The CDR3 contains 16 residues. As DNA, the CDR3 is TGTGCCATCAGCGGGACTAGCGGAGCCCACTACAATGAGCAGTTCTTC. Translating it yields CAISGTSGAHYNEQFF.

The chain has TRBV7-9 and TRBJ2-7, with D perhaps TRBD1 or TRBD2 (5 bases each). Germline lookup yields CDR1 SEHNR and CDR2 FQNEAQ (reference sequence). CDR3 length: 15 amino acids. V was shortened by 5 bases and J by 0 bases, with 14 bases between the two germline ends. The CDR3 protein is CASSGGRTNSYEQYF. In DNA, the CDR3 is TGTGCCAGCAGCGGGGGACGAACGAACTCCTACGAGCAGTACTTC.

This chain links TRBV13 with TRBJ2-7; 7 positions match TRBD1. CDR3 size: 15 residues. Germline V gene lookup returns CDR1 PRHDT and CDR2 FYEKMQ (reference sequence). V gave up 5 bases and J gave up 5 bases; unmatched junction bases: 12. CDR3 sequence (DNA): TGTGCCAGCAGCGTTCACAGGGGTTCTGCAAACGAGCAGTACTTC. It translates to CASSVHRGSANEQYF. The variable domain in full, completed from reference TRBV13 and TRBJ2-7, reads AAGVIQSPRHLIKEKRETATLKCYPIPRHDTVYWYQQGPGQDPQFLISFYEKMQSDKGSIPDRFSAQQFSDYHSELNMSSLELGDSALYFCASSVHRGSANEQYFGPGTRLTVT.

The CDR3 bases are TGTGCCAGCAGCAGACAGGGGTCCCAGCCCCAGCATTTT. Translated: CASSRQGSQPQHF. This chain connects TRBV7-2 to TRBJ1-5; 8 bases align to TRBD1. With 5 bases clipped from V and 7 bases from J, the junction kept 4 bases outside the gene matches. In germline, CDR1 is SGHTA, CDR2 FQGNSA. This CDR3 comprises 13 residues.

The CDR3 protein is CASSSIELLLTDTQYF. The CDR3 DNA follows: TGTGCCAGCAGCTCCATTGAATTGTTGTTGACAGATACGCAGTATTTT. The rearrangement links TRBV5-8 to TRBJ2-3; no reliable D call. V was shortened by 3 bases and J by 3 bases, with 17 bases between the two germline ends. Germline V gene data show CDR1 as SGHTS and CDR2 as YDEGEE. The CDR3 runs 16 residues. Together with reference TRBV5-8 and TRBJ2-3, the CDR3 gives the full variable domain: EAGVTQSPTHLIKTRGQQATLRCSPISGHTSVYWYQQALGLGLQFLLWYDEGEERNRGNFPPRFSGRQFPNYSSELNVNALELEDSALYLCASSSIELLLTDTQYFGPGTRLTVL.

V gene TRBV19 combines with J gene TRBJ2-7; D is unresolved. Trimming took 3 bases from V and 5 from J, leaving 8 bases between them. This CDR3 has 12 amino acids. Germline CDR1 LNHDA, CDR2 SQIVND (reference sequence). The CDR3 nucleotides are TGTGCCAGTAGTATTCCGGATAACGAGCAGTACTTC. Translated, it gives CASSIPDNEQYF.

The chain employs TRBV10-3 and TRBJ1-2, with no clear D. V dropped 4 bases and J dropped 0 bases, with 24 bases sitting between them. Germline CDR1 ENHRY, CDR2 SYGVKD. The CDR3 consists of 19 residues. CDR3 loop: CAISGSLWQSITSNYGYTF. The CDR3 DNA is TGTGCCATCAGTGGATCTCTCTGGCAGTCCATCACCTCTAACTATGGCTACACCTTC.

The chain has TRBV5-4 and TRBJ1-4, with 7 nucleotides matching TRBD1. Germline trimming cut 0 bases from V and 8 bases from J; bases unmatched to any gene: 4. This CDR3 has 14 residues. Per germline, CDR1 SGHNT and CDR2 YYREEE (reference sequence). CDR3 sequence (DNA): TGTGCCAGCAGCTTGGGGAGGGGGCTGGAAAAACTGTTTTTT. This encodes CASSLGRGLEKLFF.

The table lists this clone with a count of one. The V call is TRBV2, the J call TRBJ2-2; a possible D gene is TRBD1 (5 bases). There are 14 residues in the CDR3. Germline V gives CDR1 SNHLY, CDR2 FYNNEI. V lost 4 bases and J 8 bases, leaving 14 bases between the germline ends. In nucleotides, the CDR3 is TGTGCCAGCAGTGTTTTCAGGGAAGCAGGGGAGCTGTTTTTT. This translates into CASSVFREAGELFF.

The genes are TRBV4-3 and TRBJ2-4; 12 bases are shared with TRBD2. This CDR3 spans 18 amino acids. CDR1 is LGHNA, CDR2 YSLEER, per germline. After removal of 0 bases from V and 2 bases from J, the junction contained 5 bases not matched to a gene. CDR3 nucleotide sequence: TGCGCCAGCAGCCAAGAACCTAGCGGGAGGGCGCCCAAAAACATTCAGTACTTC. Encoded protein: CASSQEPSGRAPKNIQYF.

This clone has more than one count but fewer than ten. This chain connects TRBV7-9 to TRBJ1-2; weak D call: TRBD1 (5 bases). The length of the CDR3 is 12 residues. The V end lost 6 bases, the J end lost 6 bases, and 11 bases lay between the germline ends. The V gene's germline CDR1 is SEHNR and CDR2 FQNEAQ (reference sequence). DNA for the CDR3: TGTGCCAGCAGAGGAGGGGCGCATGGCTACACCTTC. The encoded protein is CASRGGAHGYTF.

The chain uses TRBV7-3 and TRBJ2-3, with D hard to call. Germline loops: CDR1 SGHTA, CDR2 FQGTGA. V gave up 2 bases and J gave up 4 bases, with 10 bases separating them. The CDR3 sequence is 14 residues long. This CDR3 is CASSLLVSSDTQYF. As DNA, the CDR3 is TGTGCCAGCAGCTTATTAGTCTCCTCAGATACGCAGTATTTT. The entire variable domain, with the rest obtained from reference TRBV7-3 and TRBJ2-3, is as follows: GAGVSQTPSNKVTEKGKYVELRCDPISGHTALYWYRQSLGQGPEFLIYFQGTGAADDSGLPNDRFFAVRPEGSVSTLKIQRTERGDSAVYLCASSLLVSSDTQYFGPGTRLTVL.

The V and J genes are TRBV19 and TRBJ1-5; no clear D. The CDR3 totals 16 residues. V was cut by 2 bases and J by 2 bases, with 13 bases left in between. Germline CDR1 reads LNHDA; CDR2 reads SQIVND (reference sequence). The CDR3 region has the DNA TGTGCCAGTAGTATACATTCAGTAGTGGGCAATCAGCCCCAGCATTTT. This encodes CASSIHSVVGNQPQHF.